Presented here are 21 T cell receptor beta chains from one specimen sequenced in a study of blood T cell repertoires in COVID-19. The protocol was immunoSEQ multiplex PCR, while the TCRdb copy is restricted to in-frame clones and leaves out a portion. This table holds under 300,000 clones, nearly 90% found once. The sequencing sample was made of PBMCs or T cells enriched from blood (not recorded which). The receptors derive from a woman between 55 and 75 years old who had recovered from COVID-19.

The chain employs TRBV5-1 and TRBJ2-1; perhaps TRBD1 as D (5 bases). This CDR3 comprises 15 residues. V was cut by 0 bases and J by 6 bases, with 13 bases left in between. Looked up from germline, CDR1 is SGHRS and CDR2 is YFSETQ. CDR3 amino acids: CASSLGGQGVNEQFF. As DNA, the CDR3 is TGCGCCAGCAGCTTGGGTGGACAAGGGGTCAATGAGCAGTTCTTC.

The chain combines TRBV18 with TRBJ1-4; no reliable D call. V lost 3 bases and J lost 5, with 16 bases in between. Germline V gene lookup returns CDR1 KGHSH and CDR2 LQKENI. This CDR3 spans 16 amino acids. The DNA for the CDR3 is TGTGCCAGCTCACCGTTTGAGGGCCGCGTAAATGAAAAACTGTTTTTT. Amino acid sequence: CASSPFEGRVNEKLFF. The whole variable domain, filled in from reference TRBV18 and TRBJ1-4, reads NAGVMQNPRHLVRRRGQEARLRCSPMKGHSHVYWYRQLPEEGLKFMVYLQKENIIDESGMPKERFSAEFPKEGPSILRIQQVVRGDSAAYFCASSPFEGRVNEKLFFGSGTQLSVL.

Note on this clone: Distinct nucleotide sequences in the sample also encode this CDR3. The chain employs TRBV30 and TRBJ1-5, with D uncertain. Between the trimmed V and J ends, which lost 0 bases and 1 base, there was a span of 7 bases. CDR3 length: 14 residues. Germline V lookup: CDR1 GTSNPN, CDR2 SVGIG (reference sequence). The CDR3 region is CAWSVGGSNQPQHF. CDR3 nucleotide sequence: TGTGCCTGGAGTGTAGGAGGGAGCAATCAGCCCCAGCATTTT.

V gene TRBV5-5 combines with J gene TRBJ2-3, with TRBD2 matching 7 bases. The CDR3 is 16 residues long. With 4 bases clipped from V and 1 base from J, the junction kept 9 bases outside the gene matches. Germline assignment: CDR1 SGHKS and CDR2 YYEKEE (reference sequence). The CDR3 sequence is CASSNGLVLRTDTQYF. The DNA of the CDR3 is TGTGCCAGCAGCAACGGACTAGTTCTGCGCACAGATACGCAGTATTTT.

The chain recombines TRBV11-3 with TRBJ2-3; perhaps TRBD2 as D (6 bases). V lost 1 base to trimming and J lost 5 bases, with 13 bases between them. CDR3 length: 15 amino acids. Germline V gives CDR1 SGHNT, CDR2 YENEEA. CDR3 protein: CASSLVAGTGDTQYF. The CDR3 nucleotides read TGTGCCAGCAGCTTAGTGGCGGGGACGGGAGATACGCAGTATTTT.

The chain carries TRBV12-3 or TRBV12-4 and TRBJ1-2; 8 bases match TRBD1. V shed 3 bases, J shed 6 bases, and the junction held 3 bases outside the gene matches. The CDR3 length is 13 residues. CDR3 DNA sequence: TGTGCCAGCAGTTTTCGACAGGGGAATGGCTACACCTTC. Protein sequence: CASSFRQGNGYTF.

This chain links TRBV2 with TRBJ1-3; 8 bases are shared with TRBD1. The CDR3 is 14 residues long. Germline CDR1 is SNHLY and CDR2 is FYNNEI. The V segment lost 3 bases and the J segment 5 bases; nucleotides outside the gene matches: 3. The CDR3 nucleotides read TGTGCCAGCAGTGAGCGGACAGGGAGAAACACCATATATTTT. Protein sequence: CASSERTGRNTIYF.

For the CDR3, the DNA is TGTGCCAGCTCACCCAGGTGGACGGGGGGGAACGACGAGCAGTACTTC. It is translated as CASSPRWTGGNDEQYF. The rearrangement joins TRBV18 to TRBJ2-7, with 8 bases lining up with TRBD2. Germline V lookup: CDR1 KGHSH, CDR2 LQKENI. Trimming took 3 bases from V and 5 from J; bases not matched to a gene: 12. The CDR3 totals 16 residues.

This chain joins TRBV19 and TRBJ2-1; tentative D call: TRBD2 (6 bases). V lost 7 bases, J lost 10 bases, and 20 bases lay in between. The CDR3 consists of 14 residues. Per the germline V gene, CDR1 is LNHDA and CDR2 is SQIVND (reference sequence). The CDR3 loop is CASMPLARGREQFF. The CDR3, as DNA: TGTGCCAGTATGCCCCTAGCGAGAGGGCGAGAGCAGTTCTTC.

V and J are TRBV11-1 and TRBJ2-7; D not resolved. Trimming stripped 5 bases from V and 6 bases from J, with 17 bases between. The CDR3 totals 14 residues. Per the germline V gene, CDR1 is SGHAT and CDR2 is FQDESV (reference sequence). CDR3 region: CASSRAQLYTEQYF. The DNA for the CDR3 is TGTGCCAGCAGCCGAGCCCAACTATATACCGAGCAGTACTTC.

The chain uses TRBV29-1 and TRBJ2-3, with 7 nucleotides matching TRBD2. CDR1 is SQVTM and CDR2 is ANQGSEA in the germline V gene. With 7 bases clipped from V and 2 bases from J, the junction kept 6 bases outside the gene matches. This CDR3 contains 13 residues. Here the CDR3 DNA reads TGCAGCGCTAGCGGACTTACCACAGATACGCAGTATTTT. Its protein is CSASGLTTDTQYF.

This chain joins TRBV18 and TRBJ2-7; weak D call: TRBD1 (5 bases). Deletions cut 3 bases from V and 3 bases from J, with 9 bases between. This CDR3 spans 13 amino acids. CDR1 is KGHSH, CDR2 LQKENI, per germline. This CDR3 reads CASSPQGSYEQYF. CDR3 nucleotides: TGTGCCAGCTCACCCCAGGGTAGCTACGAGCAGTACTTC.

The chain has TRBV9 and TRBJ2-3; D is unclear. V dropped 0 bases and J dropped 3 bases, with 2 bases sitting between them. Germline V CDR1 and CDR2: SGDLS, YYNGEE. This CDR3 is built from 12 residues. CDR3 sequence reads: CASSVATDTQYF. CDR3 sequence (DNA): TGTGCCAGCAGCGTAGCGACAGATACGCAGTATTTT.

This clone was counted once. The gene calls are TRBV5-8 and TRBJ1-2, with 7 bases that match TRBD1. The CDR3 runs 17 residues. CDR1 is SGHTS, CDR2 YDEGEE, per germline. The J segment lost 0 bases and the V segment lost 5 bases, leaving 13 bases of the junction unmatched. Here the CDR3 DNA reads TGTGCCAGCAGGCCAGCCTTACTGACAGGGTCTAACTATGGCTACACCTTC. This translates into CASRPALLTGSNYGYTF.

The genes are TRBV9 and TRBJ2-6, with unresolved D. Looked up from germline, CDR1 is SGDLS and CDR2 is YYNGEE. V was cut by 3 bases and J by 0 bases, with 13 bases left in between. CDR3 length: 17 amino acids. CDR3 nucleotide sequence: TGTGCCAGCAGCGGCACAGAGCCGAGCTCTGGGGCCAACGTCCTGACTTTC. Its translation is CASSGTEPSSGANVLTF.

The rearrangement uses TRBV29-1 and TRBJ2-1; 9 nucleotides agree with TRBD1. Germline V gene data show CDR1 as SQVTM and CDR2 as ANQGSEA. V shed 7 bases and J 6 bases; nucleotides not matched to a gene: 10. CDR3 length: 14 residues. CDR3 in amino acids: CSAATGTGTNEQFF. The CDR3 DNA reads as TGCAGCGCCGCGACCGGGACAGGGACCAATGAGCAGTTCTTC.

This clone was found once. The gene calls are TRBV28 and TRBJ2-7; the match to TRBD1 covers 8 bases. The CDR3 spans 16 residues. V dropped 6 bases and J dropped 4; count of bases not matched to a gene: 14. Germline V lookup: CDR1 MDHEN, CDR2 SYDVKM. The CDR3 reads CASSRRTGTGSYEQYF. CDR3 coding DNA: TGTGCCAGCAGCCGACGAACCGGGACAGGATCTTACGAGCAGTACTTC.

The gene calls are TRBV28 and TRBJ2-1, with a tentative D call TRBD2 (5 bases). In germline, CDR1 is MDHEN, CDR2 SYDVKM. This CDR3 contains 13 residues. V was trimmed by 3 bases and J by 6 bases, leaving 9 bases between them. In nucleotides, the CDR3 is TGTGCCAGCAGTTTGCGGGTCCCCAATGAGCAGTTCTTC. Protein product: CASSLRVPNEQFF.

V and J are TRBV3-1 (or the pseudogene TRBV3-2) and TRBJ1-1, with TRBD1 matching over 8 bases. V lost 4 bases to trimming and J lost 5 bases; unmatched junction nucleotides: 6. CDR3 size: 14 residues. Per germline, CDR1 LGHDT and CDR2 YNNKEL (reference sequence). Written as DNA, the CDR3 is TGTGCCAGCAGCCTGCCAGGACAGGGTACTGAAGCTTTCTTT. As protein: CASSLPGQGTEAFF.

The V gene is TRBV2, the J gene TRBJ2-1, with 8 bases identical to TRBD2. CDR3 length: 15 residues. Germline V CDR1 and CDR2: SNHLY, FYNNEI. V trimming: 7 bases; J trimming: 6 bases; junction bases outside the gene matches: 11. The CDR3 DNA sequence: TGTGCCAGCACTCCTCGGCGGGAGGTTATCAATGAGCAGTTCTTC. This translates into CASTPRREVINEQFF.

This clone appeared a few times. The chain is built from TRBV3-1 (or the pseudogene TRBV3-2) and TRBJ1-1, with a weak D call TRBD1 (5 bases). Germline V CDR1 and CDR2: LGHDT, YNNKEL (reference sequence). The CDR3 runs to 14 residues. Trimming shortened V by 4 bases and J by 3 bases, and 12 bases separated the two germline ends. The CDR3, as DNA: TGTGCCAGCAGCCTCCATGGGGCGGACACTGAAGCTTTCTTT. Protein product: CASSLHGADTEAFF.